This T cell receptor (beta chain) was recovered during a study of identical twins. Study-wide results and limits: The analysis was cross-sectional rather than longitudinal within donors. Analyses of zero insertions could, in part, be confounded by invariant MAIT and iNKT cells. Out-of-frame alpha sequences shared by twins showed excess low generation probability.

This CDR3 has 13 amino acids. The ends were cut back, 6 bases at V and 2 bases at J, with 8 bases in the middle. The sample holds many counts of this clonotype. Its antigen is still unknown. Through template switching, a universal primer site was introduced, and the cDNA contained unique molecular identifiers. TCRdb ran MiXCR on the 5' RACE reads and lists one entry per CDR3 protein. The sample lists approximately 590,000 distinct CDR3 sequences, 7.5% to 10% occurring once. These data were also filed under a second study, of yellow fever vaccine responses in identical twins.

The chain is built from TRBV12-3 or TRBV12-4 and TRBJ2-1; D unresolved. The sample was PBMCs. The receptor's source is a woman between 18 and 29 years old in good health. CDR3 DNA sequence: TGTGCCAGCAGGTCACCTCCCTACAATGAGCAGTTCTTC. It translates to CASRSPPYNEQFF.